This paragraph covers one T cell receptor beta chain sequence. From germline, CDR1 is SGHRS and CDR2 YFSETQ. The CDR3 sequence is 17 residues long. Trimming shortened V by 2 bases and J by 1 base, and 15 bases separated the two germline ends. The record originates from a study of control samples from healthy donors and cancer patients. TCRdb keeps only in-frame clones here, not all; method: immunoSEQ multiplex PCR. The profile shows approximately 100,000 clones, roughly 89% of them singletons. Material: blood. The chain has TRBV5-1 and TRBJ2-2; D might be TRBD1 (6 bases). The TCR originated in a man aged 25-40 years in good health. The DNA for the CDR3 is TGCGCCAGCAGCTTCTTCTTGACAGGCTGGAACACCGGGGAGCTGTTTTTT. Encoded protein: CASSFFLTGWNTGELFF.